One and the same sample provided the 32 T cell receptor beta chains below, sequenced in a study of blood T cell repertoires in COVID-19. Sequencing used immunoSEQ multiplex PCR; TCRdb keeps in-frame clones, though not all of them. This table has 80,000 to 100,000 clones, about 86% appearing once. The specimen sequenced was peripheral blood. Receptors originate from a woman aged 80 or over in a cohort sampled during active or convalescent COVID-19.

V gene TRBV2 combines with J gene TRBJ1-2; 7 bases match TRBD1. This CDR3 is 14 amino acids long. V lost 4 bases and J lost 0; bases outside the gene matches: 2. The germline V gene encodes CDR1 SNHLY and CDR2 FYNNEI. The DNA for the CDR3 is TGTGCCAGCAGTGGACAGGGAGCTAACTATGGCTACACCTTC. Its protein product is CASSGQGANYGYTF.

This sequence joins TRBV19 and TRBJ2-3; D is unclear. Trimming took 3 bases from V and 6 from J, leaving 10 bases between them. Germline lookup yields CDR1 LNHDA and CDR2 SQIVND (reference sequence). This CDR3 is built from 13 residues. The CDR3 loop reads CASSMLAADTQYF. The CDR3 nucleotides read TGTGCCAGTAGTATGTTGGCGGCGGATACGCAGTATTTT.

The chain recombines TRBV12-5 with TRBJ1-5; possibly TRBD1 for D (5 bases). Germline-derived CDR1 and CDR2 are LGHNT and FRNRAP. This CDR3 comprises 14 residues. Trimming stripped 6 bases from V and 7 bases from J, with 16 bases between. The CDR3 loop reads CASGIQGGSQPQHF. The CDR3, as DNA: TGTGCTAGTGGGATCCAGGGCGGATCCCAGCCCCAGCATTTT.

This chain joins TRBV7-6 and TRBJ1-3; D call uncertain. CDR1 is SGHVS and CDR2 is FNYEAQ in the germline V gene. The CDR3 consists of 15 residues. Between the trimmed V and J ends, which lost 1 base and 0 bases, there was a span of 7 bases. The DNA for the CDR3 is TGTGCCAGCAGCTTAGGCACTGGCTCTGGAAACACCATATATTTT. Translated: CASSLGTGSGNTIYF.

The chain couples TRBV27 to TRBJ2-6, with D maybe TRBD2 (6 bases). The CDR3 is 17 amino acids. Germline values: CDR1 MNHEY, CDR2 SMNVEV (reference sequence). V was cut by 6 bases and J by 0 bases, with 15 bases left in between. The CDR3 bases are TGTGCCAGCAGCCCGGGACTGACTGACTCTGGGGCCAACGTCCTGACTTTC. Translation gives CASSPGLTDSGANVLTF.

The chain recombines TRBV6-5 with TRBJ1-1, with TRBD1 matching 10 bases. The V and J ends lost 6 bases and 1 base, in that order; junction bases with no gene match: 5. This CDR3 contains 15 residues. Germline V gene sequence: CDR1 MNHEY, CDR2 SVGAGI. CDR3 nucleotide sequence: TGTGCCAGCAGGGGACAGGGGCGAGAGAACACTGAAGCTTTCTTT. Its translation is CASRGQGRENTEAFF.

This clone was detected only once. This sequence joins TRBV6-5 and TRBJ2-5; 7 bases fit TRBD1. V lost 5 bases and J lost 7; bases outside the gene matches: 13. The CDR3 has 15 amino acids. CDR1 is MNHEY and CDR2 is SVGAGI in the germline V gene. The CDR3 is CASSLTDREGGTQYF. The CDR3 DNA reads TGTGCCAGCAGTCTTACTGACAGGGAAGGGGGGACCCAGTACTTC.

V usage is TRBV7-4 and J usage is TRBJ1-4, with D perhaps matching TRBD1 (6 bases). The CDR3 covers 17 residues. The ends were cut back, 0 bases at V and 4 bases at J, with 15 bases in the middle. The germline V gene encodes CDR1 SGHVT and CDR2 SQSDAQ. The CDR3 here is CASSLALNRARNEKLFF. The CDR3 region has the DNA TGTGCCAGCAGCTTAGCCCTGAACAGGGCCCGTAATGAAAAACTGTTTTTT.

The genes are TRBV10-3 and TRBJ1-2, with 9 bases lining up with TRBD1. Germline V gene data show CDR1 as ENHRY and CDR2 as SYGVKD. The V gene end was trimmed by 7 bases and the J gene end by 4 bases; junction bases not matched to a gene: 7. This CDR3 spans 14 amino acids. The CDR3 here is CAIKSGTGSYGYTF. CDR3 coding DNA: TGTGCCATCAAATCCGGGACAGGGTCCTATGGCTACACCTTC.

The gene calls are TRBV28 and TRBJ2-3, with 11 bases aligning to TRBD2. The CDR3 sequence is 16 residues long. Per the germline V gene, CDR1 is MDHEN and CDR2 is SYDVKM. V dropped 5 bases and J dropped 3; count of bases not matched to a gene: 7. The CDR3 nucleotides read TGTGCCAGCAGTCCAACTAGCGGGAGAAAGACAGATACGCAGTATTTT. It is translated as CASSPTSGRKTDTQYF.

This chain joins TRBV7-9 and TRBJ1-6; D is uncertain. Trimming left V 1 base short and J 9 bases short, with 4 bases between. This CDR3 is 12 amino acids long. Germline CDR1 is SEHNR and CDR2 is FQNEAQ (reference sequence). The CDR3 bases are TGTGCCAGCAGCTTAGTCGGTTCACCCCTCCACTTT. This gives the protein CASSLVGSPLHF.

This chain connects TRBV28 to TRBJ2-7; D ambiguous. Germline V gene sequence: CDR1 MDHEN, CDR2 SYDVKM. This CDR3 is built from 16 residues. With 8 bases removed from V and 6 bases from J, the gap between germline ends came to 26 bases. CDR3 sequence (DNA): TGTGCCAGCTCTCCCTCCCGGTCCCTCCTTAACAGCGAGCAGTACTTC. It encodes CASSPSRSLLNSEQYF.

J is TRBJ2-7 and V is TRBV24-1; TRBD2 aligns across 12 bases. J lost 3 bases, V lost 0 bases, and 5 bases had no gene match. The CDR3 totals 17 residues. Germline V gene data show CDR1 as KGHDR and CDR2 as SFDVKD. DNA for the CDR3: TGTGCCACCAGTGATTTGCAGACTAGCGGGGGAATCTACGAGCAGTACTTC. Encoded protein: CATSDLQTSGGIYEQYF.

V gene TRBV30 combines with J gene TRBJ1-5; tentative D call: TRBD1 (6 bases). Deletions cut 2 bases from V and 3 bases from J, with 17 bases between. This CDR3 spans 16 amino acids. Germline CDR1 reads GTSNPN; CDR2 reads SVGIG (reference sequence). The CDR3 region is CAWSTSDSFINQPQHF. DNA of the CDR3: TGTGCCTGGAGTACGTCGGACAGTTTTATCAATCAGCCCCAGCATTTT.

V is TRBV4-1 and J is TRBJ2-1; D uncertain. The CDR3 spans 14 residues. V was cut by 4 bases and J by 2 bases, with 9 bases left in between. Germline CDR1 reads MGHRA; CDR2 reads YSYEKL. Written as DNA, the CDR3 is TGCGCCAGCAGCCCAGGTCTGACCTACAATGAGCAGTTCTTC. Its protein product is CASSPGLTYNEQFF.

This clone has just one count. This rearrangement joins TRBV9 to TRBJ2-1; 8 bases are shared with TRBD1. Germline V gene lookup returns CDR1 SGDLS and CDR2 YYNGEE. Unmatched junction bases numbered 10, after V lost 4 bases and J lost 4 bases. The CDR3 runs to 16 residues. CDR3 sequence reads: CASSFGQGGDYNEQFF. DNA for the CDR3: TGTGCCAGCAGCTTCGGACAGGGTGGGGATTACAATGAGCAGTTCTTC. Full variable domain (rest looked up from reference TRBV9 and TRBJ2-1): DSGVTQTPKHLITATGQRVTLRCSPRSGDLSVYWYQQSLDQGLQFLIQYYNGEERAKGNILERFSAQQFPDLHSELNLSSLELGDSALYFCASSFGQGGDYNEQFFGPGTRLTVL.

V is TRBV30 and J is TRBJ2-3; D remains ambiguous. V was clipped by 2 bases and J by 1 base, with 10 bases between them. CDR1 is GTSNPN, CDR2 SVGIG, per germline (reference sequence). CDR3 length: 14 residues. CDR3 coding DNA: TGTGCCTGGAGTCAGGATATTGGCACAGATACGCAGTATTTT. This gives the protein CAWSQDIGTDTQYF.

This clone is a singleton in its sample. The V call is TRBV11-2, the J call TRBJ2-7; D possibly corresponds to TRBD2 (5 bases). V lost 3 bases and J lost 6, with 9 bases in between. Germline-derived CDR1 and CDR2 are SGHAT and FQNNGV. The CDR3 spans 12 residues. The CDR3 DNA is TGTGCCAGCAGCTTCTCTGGGAGCGAGCAGTACTTC. Its protein product is CASSFSGSEQYF.

V and J are TRBV5-5 and TRBJ1-3; TRBD1 might be the D (5 bases). Trimming cost V 2 bases and J 1 base, with 13 bases left between them. Germline-derived CDR1 and CDR2 are SGHKS and YYEKEE (reference sequence). This CDR3 is built from 16 residues. CDR3 region: CASSFSSGTSGNTIYF. For the CDR3, the DNA is TGTGCCAGCAGCTTCAGTAGCGGGACTTCTGGAAACACCATATATTTT.

The rearrangement joins TRBV28 to TRBJ2-5; 13 bases agree with TRBD2. The CDR3 loop spans 16 amino acids. Germline trimming cut 10 bases from V and 5 bases from J; bases unmatched to any gene: 13. CDR1 and CDR2 (germline): MDHEN, SYDVKM. CDR3 residues: CATSAGTSGVWETQYF. CDR3 coding DNA: TGTGCCACCTCTGCGGGGACTAGCGGGGTTTGGGAGACCCAGTACTTC.

The chain has TRBV30 and TRBJ2-5, with D perhaps matching TRBD1 (6 bases). The germline CDR1 and CDR2 sequences are GTSNPN and SVGIG (reference sequence). Trimming cost V 2 bases and J 0 bases, with 7 bases left between them. The CDR3 covers 13 residues. In DNA form, the CDR3 reads TGTGCCTGGAGTAGGGGGTACCAAGAGACCCAGTACTTC. Protein sequence: CAWSRGYQETQYF. Based on the CDR3 plus reference TRBV30 and TRBJ2-5, the full variable domain is SQTIHQWPATLVQPVGSPLSLECTVEGTSNPNLYWYRQAAGRGLQLLFYSVGIGQISSEVPQNLSASRPQDRQFILSSKKLLLSDSGFYLCAWSRGYQETQYFGPGTRLLVL.

This clone was observed a single time. The rearrangement uses TRBV5-4 and TRBJ2-7; 15 bases align to TRBD2. CDR3 length: 15 amino acids. The germline CDR1 and CDR2 sequences are SGHNT and YYREEE (reference sequence). After removal of 3 bases from V and 3 bases from J, the junction contained 1 base not matched to a gene. CDR3 DNA: TGTGCCAGCAGCTCGGGACTAGCGGGAGGCTACGAGCAGTACGTC. Protein product: CASSSGLAGGYEQYV.

The CDR3 DNA sequence: TGCGCCAGCAGACCTTCCGGACAGGTCCCCTCAGCCCCCTACGAGCAGTACGTC. Its translation is CASRPSGQVPSAPYEQYV. This chain uses TRBV23-1 with TRBJ2-7; 7 bases are shared with TRBD1. TRBV23-1 carries the ORF label, with uncertain function. V lost 6 bases to trimming and J lost 2 bases; unmatched junction nucleotides: 19. The CDR3 totals 18 residues.

The rearrangement joins TRBV12-2 to TRBJ2-4; TRBD1, the table's D call, was not compared with the DNA. TRBV12-2 is a pseudogene segment. This CDR3 is built from 19 residues. CDR3 nucleotide sequence: TGTGCAAGTCGCTTAGTGCGGACAGGGGGTTCTCGTGACAAAAACATTCAGTACTTC. Its translation: CASRLVRTGGSRDKNIQYF.

The CDR3 reads CASSSLPDTQYF. The CDR3 bases are TGTGCCAGCAGTTCCCTTCCGGATACGCAGTATTTT. The gene calls are TRBV6-6 and TRBJ2-3; no firm D call. Deletions cut 4 bases from V and 6 bases from J, with 8 bases between. This CDR3 has 12 residues. CDR1 is MNHNY and CDR2 is SVGAGI in the germline V gene (reference sequence).

The chain is built from TRBV19 and TRBJ2-3; D is perhaps TRBD1 (6 bases). The CDR3 is 17 residues long. CDR1 is LNHDA, CDR2 SQIVND, per germline (reference sequence). V lost 2 bases and J 1 base, leaving 16 bases between the germline ends. This chain's CDR3 is CASSISRQGLGTDTQYF. The CDR3 DNA reads as TGTGCCAGTAGTATAAGTCGCCAGGGGTTAGGCACAGATACGCAGTATTTT.

This chain links TRBV29-1 with TRBJ2-2, with 10 bases matching TRBD1. V trimming: 6 bases; J trimming: 3 bases; junction bases outside the gene matches: 1. Per the germline V gene, CDR1 is SQVTM and CDR2 is ANQGSEA. This CDR3 is 13 amino acids long. CDR3 protein: CSVDRGYTGELFF. CDR3 DNA: TGCAGCGTGGACAGGGGGTACACCGGGGAGCTGTTTTTT.

In this sample, this clone turned up a few times. V gene TRBV24-1 combines with J gene TRBJ1-1; the D is unclear. Germline CDR1 and CDR2: KGHDR and SFDVKD. V was clipped by 9 bases and J by 5 bases, with 15 bases between them. The CDR3 totals 13 residues. The DNA of the CDR3 is TGTGCCACCCGTCAGGATTATGCGACTGAAGCTTTCTTT. As protein: CATRQDYATEAFF.

This clone appeared once. The chain combines TRBV7-2 with TRBJ2-7; 12 bases agree with TRBD2. Germline CDR1 SGHTA, CDR2 FQGNSA. V was clipped by 5 bases and J by 3 bases; unmatched bases: 2. There are 14 residues in the CDR3. The CDR3 loop reads CASSTSGGFYEQYF. In DNA, the CDR3 is TGTGCCAGCAGCACTAGCGGGGGGTTCTACGAGCAGTACTTC. Based on the CDR3 plus reference TRBV7-2 and TRBJ2-7, the full variable domain is GAGVSQSPSNKVTEKGKDVELRCDPISGHTALYWYRQSLGQGLEFLIYFQGNSAPDKSGLPSDRFSAERTGGSVSTLTIQRTQQEDSAVYLCASSTSGGFYEQYFGPGTRLTVT.

Only one count was recorded for this clone. V gene TRBV6-5 combines with J gene TRBJ1-2; TRBD1 aligns across 9 bases. From germline, CDR1 is MNHEY and CDR2 SVGAGI. Trimming at V came to 7 bases and at J to 6 bases, leaving 9 bases not matched to a gene. CDR3 length: 14 residues. The CDR3 sequence is CASTLTGGSDGYTF. The DNA for the CDR3 is TGTGCCAGCACCCTGACAGGGGGGAGTGATGGCTACACCTTC.

This clone was counted only a few times. The CDR3 here is CAWSPGTGGGGTEAFF. CDR3 nucleotides: TGTGCCTGGAGCCCCGGGACAGGGGGCGGGGGCACTGAAGCTTTCTTT. The chain couples TRBV30 to TRBJ1-1; TRBD1 aligns across 12 bases. The CDR3 has 16 residues. Germline CDR1 is GTSNPN and CDR2 is SVGIG (reference sequence). J was trimmed by 4 bases and V by 3 bases; bases with no gene match: 9.

The chain couples TRBV7-3 to TRBJ1-1; 8 bases are shared with TRBD1. The germline V gene encodes CDR1 SGHTA and CDR2 FQGTGA. The J segment lost 3 bases and the V segment lost 4 bases, leaving 4 bases of the junction unmatched. The CDR3 is 14 amino acids. The CDR3: CASSSGGFDTEAFF. CDR3 nucleotide sequence: TGTGCCAGCAGCTCAGGGGGCTTCGACACTGAAGCTTTCTTT.